This T cell receptor (beta chain) was recovered during a study of T cells in Graves' hyperthyroidism and ophthalmopathy. Germline V gene data show CDR1 as MNHEY and CDR2 as SVGEGT. CDR3 length equals 19 residues. Trimming left V 2 bases short and J 1 base short, with 23 bases between. Using RNA transcripts as the source, TCR beta CDR3 regions were amplified. The HTBI primer set served for first-round RT-PCR of the TCR CDR3. One entry per CDR3 protein, called by TCRdb with MiXCR from the multiplex PCR reads. The top ten clones hold more than 8.5% of a sample with about 700,000 distinct CDR3 sequences, about 14% of them seen once. Patients counted as stable if ophthalmopathy did not develop within 18 months.

This receptor was obtained from a woman aged 18-29 years with Graves' hyperthyroidism. The chain has TRBV6-2 or TRBV6-3 and TRBJ1-1; a possible D gene is TRBD1 (5 bases). Sequencing was done on a sample of blood. The CDR3 sequence is CASSYVGDSSYFPNTEAFF. CDR3 sequence (DNA): TGTGCCAGCAGTTACGTAGGCGACAGCTCTTACTTTCCGAACACTGAAGCTTTCTTT.